A single sample gave rise to the 2 T cell receptor beta chains below, sequenced in a study of CD8 T cells in Susac syndrome. Random hexamers were used to reverse transcribe the RNA input (about 0.5 to 1 ug). Via MiXCR, TCRdb re-called the immunoSEQ multiplex PCR reads, giving one row per CDR3 protein. The sample shows 95,000 to 150,000 distinct CDR3 sequences, 85% to 95% of them seen only once. Material for sequencing was CD8+ T cells from PBMCs. The source is a human donor with Susac syndrome.

This rearrangement joins TRBV5-4 to TRBJ1-1, with D maybe TRBD1 (6 bases). Germline V gives CDR1 SGHNT, CDR2 YYREEE (reference sequence). The CDR3 has 13 amino acids. V was cut by 4 bases and J by 4 bases, with 11 bases left in between. The chain's CDR3 is CASSVYRATEAFF. The CDR3 DNA follows: TGTGCCAGCAGCGTCTACAGGGCCACTGAAGCTTTCTTT.

The rearrangement joins TRBV19 to TRBJ2-3; D is perhaps TRBD1 (5 bases). V was cut by 5 bases and J by 2 bases, with 11 bases left in between. The germline gives CDR1 LNHDA, CDR2 SQIVND (reference sequence). The CDR3 loop spans 14 amino acids. CDR3 nucleotide sequence: TGTGCCAGTAGTGACTTACAGGACACAGATACGCAGTATTTT. Amino acid sequence: CASSDLQDTDTQYF.